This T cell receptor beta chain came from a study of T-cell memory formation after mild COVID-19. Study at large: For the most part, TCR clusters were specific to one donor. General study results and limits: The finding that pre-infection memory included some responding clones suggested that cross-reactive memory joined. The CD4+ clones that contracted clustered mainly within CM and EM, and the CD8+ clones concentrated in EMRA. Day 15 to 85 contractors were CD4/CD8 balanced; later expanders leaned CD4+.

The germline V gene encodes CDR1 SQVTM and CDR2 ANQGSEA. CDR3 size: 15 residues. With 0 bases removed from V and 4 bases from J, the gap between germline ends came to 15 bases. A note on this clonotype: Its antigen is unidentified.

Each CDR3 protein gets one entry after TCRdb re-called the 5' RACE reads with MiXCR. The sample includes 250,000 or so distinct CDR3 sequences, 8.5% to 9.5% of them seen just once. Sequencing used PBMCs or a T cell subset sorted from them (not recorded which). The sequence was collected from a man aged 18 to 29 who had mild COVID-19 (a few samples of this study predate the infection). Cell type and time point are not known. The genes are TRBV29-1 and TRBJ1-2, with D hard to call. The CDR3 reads CSVEDPRLSLYGYTF. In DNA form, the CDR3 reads TGCAGCGTTGAAGACCCCCGACTTTCCCTCTATGGCTACACCTTC.